Below, 17 T cell receptor beta chains from the same sample are listed, as sequenced in a study of blood T cell repertoires in COVID-19. Sequencing was performed with immunoSEQ multiplex PCR; in TCRdb, only in-frame clones are kept and a portion is missing. The profile shows about 59,000 clones, about 91% of them singletons. The material sequenced was peripheral blood. The receptors originated from an elderly woman with active COVID-19.

The rearrangement uses TRBV7-9 and TRBJ1-1, with D possibly being TRBD1 (6 bases). Germline V gene lookup returns CDR1 SEHNR and CDR2 FQNEAQ (reference sequence). V gave up 2 bases and J gave up 1 base, with 8 bases separating them. The CDR3 has 14 amino acids. CDR3 nucleotide sequence: TGTGCCAGCAGCTTACAACAGGGGAACACTGAAGCTTTCTTT. Translating it yields CASSLQQGNTEAFF.

This chain joins TRBV6-5 and TRBJ2-2; D unresolved. Germline CDR1 and CDR2: MNHEY and SVGAGI. V shed 7 bases and J shed 6 bases, with 9 bases lying between them. The CDR3 spans 12 residues. The CDR3 sequence: CASMLRAGELFF. In DNA, the CDR3 is TGTGCCAGCATGCTGAGAGCCGGGGAGCTGTTTTTT.

This chain connects TRBV19 to TRBJ1-1, with 9 bases identical to TRBD1. This CDR3 comprises 14 residues. Unmatched junction bases numbered 6, after V lost 7 bases and J lost 3 bases. Germline values: CDR1 LNHDA, CDR2 SQIVND (reference sequence). The CDR3 sequence is CASKMWTGDTEAFF. As DNA, the CDR3 is TGTGCCAGTAAGATGTGGACAGGGGACACTGAAGCTTTCTTT.

The CDR3 DNA follows: TGTGCCAGCAGCCTGGGACTTAGCAATCAGCCCCAGCATTTT. Residues: CASSLGLSNQPQHF. This chain uses TRBV5-6 with TRBJ1-5, with a weak D call TRBD1 (5 bases). V gave up 4 bases and J gave up 0 bases, with 8 bases separating them. The CDR3 totals 14 residues. The germline V gene encodes CDR1 SGHDT and CDR2 YYEEEE. The full variable domain, in which reference TRBV5-6 and TRBJ1-5 provide the parts outside the CDR3, is DAGVTQSPTHLIKTRGQQVTLRCSPKSGHDTVSWYQQALGQGPQFIFQYYEEEERQRGNFPDRFSGHQFPNYSSELNVNALLLGDSALYLCASSLGLSNQPQHFGDGTRLSIL.

This clone was observed a single time. The chain couples TRBV7-2 to TRBJ2-2; 11 bases match TRBD1. This CDR3 is 15 amino acids long. Germline CDR1 is SGHTA and CDR2 is FQGNSA. With 5 bases clipped from V and 6 bases from J, the junction kept 5 bases outside the gene matches. CDR3 sequence (DNA): TGTGCCAGCAGCGGGACAGGGGGGGTCCCCGGGGAGCTGTTTTTT. Amino acids: CASSGTGGVPGELFF.

The chain employs TRBV5-4 and TRBJ1-1; D gene ambiguous. Germline loops: CDR1 SGHNT, CDR2 YYREEE (reference sequence). Trimming removed 0 bases from V and 1 base from J, with 13 bases in between. This CDR3 has 16 residues. CDR3 protein: CASSLGHLGSNTEAFF. CDR3 bases: TGTGCCAGCAGCTTGGGGCACCTCGGGTCGAACACTGAAGCTTTCTTT.

The chain joins TRBV9 to TRBJ2-1; TRBD1 matches 9 bases. V trimming: 4 bases; J trimming: 8 bases; junction bases outside the gene matches: 4. The germline gives CDR1 SGDLS, CDR2 YYNGEE. The CDR3 runs 13 residues. The CDR3 loop is CASSPRDRDEQFF. The CDR3 bases are TGTGCCAGCAGCCCCCGGGACAGGGATGAGCAGTTCTTC.

The J gene is TRBJ2-5, the V gene TRBV5-4, with a possible D match to TRBD2 (6 bases). The germline V gene encodes CDR1 SGHNT and CDR2 YYREEE (reference sequence). V was shortened by 4 bases and J by 3 bases, with 13 bases between the two germline ends. CDR3 size: 14 residues. CDR3 DNA sequence: TGTGCCAGCAGCCATGGAGGGTCGGAAGAGACCCAGTACTTC. Amino acids: CASSHGGSEETQYF.

The genes are TRBV21-1 and TRBJ2-1; the table's D call TRBD2 went unverified against the DNA. TRBV21-1 is tagged as a pseudogene. This CDR3 is 16 amino acids long. The CDR3 sequence is CASSNGPGGFYNEQFF. CDR3 bases: TGTGCCAGCAGCAATGGCCCCGGGGGTTTCTACAATGAGCAGTTCTTC.

The chain carries TRBV11-2 and TRBJ1-5; D perhaps matches TRBD1 (5 bases). Germline CDR1 is SGHAT and CDR2 is FQNNGV. The CDR3 contains 15 residues. V lost 1 base to trimming and J lost 0 bases, with 7 bases between them. CDR3 region: CASSLGQYSNQPQHF. Written as DNA, the CDR3 is TGTGCCAGCAGCTTAGGACAGTATAGCAATCAGCCCCAGCATTTT.

The chain employs TRBV6-6 and TRBJ2-4, with TRBD2 identical over 8 bases. Germline-derived CDR1 and CDR2 are MNHNY and SVGAGI (reference sequence). This CDR3 comprises 15 residues. V trimming: 0 bases; J trimming: 4 bases; junction bases outside the gene matches: 2. CDR3 in amino acids: CASSYSAGEKNIQYF. The CDR3 coding sequence is TGTGCCAGCAGTTACTCAGCGGGGGAAAAAAACATTCAGTACTTC.

This clone was found once. The chain links TRBV4-1 to TRBJ1-2; D is ambiguous. Germline V gene lookup returns CDR1 MGHRA and CDR2 YSYEKL. This CDR3 has 14 amino acids. Deletions cut 7 bases from V and 4 bases from J, with 16 bases between. The CDR3 DNA reads TGCGCCAGCACCCCCACGCAGGCGCCCTATGGCTACACCTTC. Amino acid sequence: CASTPTQAPYGYTF.

V usage is TRBV9 and J usage is TRBJ2-3; D may be TRBD1 (6 bases). This CDR3 is 12 amino acids long. Trimming removed 4 bases at V and 6 bases at J, with 9 bases between. Germline V gene sequence: CDR1 SGDLS, CDR2 YYNGEE. CDR3 DNA sequence: TGTGCCAGCAGCCCTGGACAGGATACGCAGTATTTT. This translates into CASSPGQDTQYF.

The chain uses TRBV9 and TRBJ2-7, with 9 positions matching TRBD1. This CDR3 has 16 residues. The germline CDR1 and CDR2 sequences are SGDLS and YYNGEE. V dropped 4 bases and J dropped 1; count of bases not matched to a gene: 9. The CDR3 nucleotides are TGTGCCAGCAGCAACCGGGGACAGGGAGGGTCCTACGAGCAGTACTTC. As protein: CASSNRGQGGSYEQYF.

This rearrangement joins TRBV7-3 to TRBJ2-5; TRBD2 aligns across 9 bases. Germline V lookup: CDR1 SGHTA, CDR2 FQGTGA. The junction had 17 bases not matched to a gene; V was cut back by 5 bases and J by 4 bases. The CDR3 consists of 18 residues. CDR3 amino acids: CASSPLGVARGGRETQYF. CDR3 coding DNA: TGTGCCAGCAGCCCACTAGGGGTTGCGCGGGGGGGCCGAGAGACCCAGTACTTC.

This clone has more than one count but fewer than ten. This rearrangement joins TRBV28 to TRBJ2-5; possibly TRBD2 for D (5 bases). This CDR3 has 14 amino acids. V gave up 1 base and J gave up 5 bases, with 11 bases separating them. Germline lookup yields CDR1 MDHEN and CDR2 SYDVKM. For the CDR3, the DNA is TGTGCCAGCAGTTTATATTCTAGCTTGGAGACCCAGTACTTC. It translates to CASSLYSSLETQYF.

V is TRBV7-2 and J is TRBJ1-1, with D possibly TRBD1 on 5 matching bases. The CDR3 has 16 residues. Looked up from germline, CDR1 is SGHTA and CDR2 is FQGNSA. V lost 3 bases and J 7 bases, leaving 21 bases between the germline ends. The CDR3 here is CASSFPPGRGGNEAFF. In DNA form, the CDR3 reads TGTGCCAGCAGCTTCCCGCCAGGGAGGGGTGGAAATGAAGCTTTCTTT.